The T cell receptor beta chain under discussion was sequenced for a study of blood T cell repertoires in COVID-19. On the study more broadly: Sites in the United States, Italy and Spain provided acute and convalescent COVID-19 samples. From T cells, B-cell-depleted T cells, or PBMCs came the material, which was cDNA or gDNA.

Sequenced by immunoSEQ multiplex PCR; TCRdb stores in-frame clones only, minus some. The sample consists of just under 70,000 clones, 75% to 90% of them appearing once. Looked up from germline, CDR1 is SGHNT and CDR2 is YYREEE (reference sequence). The CDR3 has 15 amino acids. Trimming shortened V by 2 bases and J by 0 bases, and 6 bases separated the two germline ends. The rearrangement uses TRBV5-4 and TRBJ2-6; D ambiguous. The source is a man aged 25 to 40 with acute or convalescent COVID-19. Sample: peripheral blood. In DNA, the CDR3 is TGTGCCAGCAGCTTTCTCAGCTCTGGGGCCAACGTCCTGACTTTC. It codes for CASSFLSSGANVLTF. Full variable domain (outside the CDR3, taken from reference TRBV5-4 and TRBJ2-6): ETGVTQSPTHLIKTRGQQVTLRCSSQSGHNTVSWYQQALGQGPQFIFQYYREEENGRGNFPPRFSGLQFPNYSSELNVNALELDDSALYLCASSFLSSGANVLTFGAGSRLTVL.